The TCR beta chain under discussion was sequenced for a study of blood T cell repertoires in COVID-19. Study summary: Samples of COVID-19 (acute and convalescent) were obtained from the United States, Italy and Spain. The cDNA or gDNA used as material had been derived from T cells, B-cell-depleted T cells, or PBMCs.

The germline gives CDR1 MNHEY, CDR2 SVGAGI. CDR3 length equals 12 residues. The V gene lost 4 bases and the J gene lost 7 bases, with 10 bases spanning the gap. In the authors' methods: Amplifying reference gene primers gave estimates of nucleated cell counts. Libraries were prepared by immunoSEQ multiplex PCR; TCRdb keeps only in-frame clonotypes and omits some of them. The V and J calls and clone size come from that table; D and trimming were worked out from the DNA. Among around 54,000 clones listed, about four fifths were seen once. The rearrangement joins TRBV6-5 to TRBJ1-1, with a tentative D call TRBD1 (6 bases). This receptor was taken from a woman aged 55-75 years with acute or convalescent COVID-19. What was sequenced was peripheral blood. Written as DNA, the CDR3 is TGTGCCAGCAGTTTACAGGGACGTGAAGCTTTCTTT. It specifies CASSLQGREAFF.